Listed below are T cell receptor beta chains from one sample, sequenced in a study of OX40 agonist ivuxolimab in advanced cancers. Profiled with immunoSEQ multiplex PCR; TCRdb holds only in-frame clones, not every one. The sample has around 53,000 clones; around 83% are singletons. The source material was CD4+ or CD8+ T cells sorted from blood, sampled in a trial of the OX40 agonist ivuxolimab. These receptors were obtained from an adult with an advanced solid tumor such as melanoma, head and neck, liver or kidney cancer. The CDR3 runs from the conserved cysteine through the conserved F or W. A D gene is named only where the DNA matches it firmly. A row's size may be missing; if present it is once, few, many or a size class.

TRBJ2-3 . TRBV5-1 . TGCGCCAGCAGCCTGGGACTCCAAGGACGCACAGATACGCAGTATTTT CASSLGLQGRTDTQYF
TRBJ1-5 . TRBV10-3 . TGTGCCAGCGGCCGGGACACCAATCAGCCCCAGCATTTT CASGRDTNQPQHF
TRBJ1-1 . TRBV5-4 . TGTGCCAGCAGCTTGGCCCCGGACAGCACTGAAGCTTTCTTT CASSLAPDSTEAFF
TRBJ1-4 . TRBV7-6 . TGTGCCAGCAGTCTGAGGGTGGGTAATGAAAAACTGTTTTTT CASSLRVGNEKLFF
TRBJ1-1 . TRBV5-6 . TGTGCCAGCAGCGGGGGGGGCCGAGGGCACACTGAAGCTTTCTTT CASSGGGRGHTEAFF
TRBJ2-7 . TRBV20-1 . TGCAGTCTCGGGGGCCCCTACGAGCAGTACTTC CSLGGPYEQYF
TRBJ1-3 . TRBV7-8 . TGTGCCAGCAGCTTAGATGAGTTCTCTGGAAACACCATATATTTT CASSLDEFSGNTIYF
TRBJ1-6 . TRBV5-4 . TGTGCCAGCAGCTTGTCATCCACAGCCCTCCACTTT CASSLSSTALHF
TRBJ2-1 . TRBV11-2 TRBD2 TGTGCCAGCAGCTCTATAGCGGGAGCGCTTAAGGGGCAGTTCTTC CASSSIAGALKGQFF
TRBJ2-3 once TRBV7-2 . TGTGCCGCCGGAGGCCCTAGCACAGATACGCAGTATTTT CAAGGPSTDTQYF
TRBJ1-1 . TRBV6-5 . TGTGCCAGCAGTTCGCCGGGACATCCGATGAACACTGAAGCTTTCTTT CASSSPGHPMNTEAFF
TRBJ2-6 . TRBV5-6 . TGTGCCAGCAGCAACACCGGGACATACGTCTCTGGGGCCAACGTCCTGACTTTC CASSNTGTYVSGANVLTF